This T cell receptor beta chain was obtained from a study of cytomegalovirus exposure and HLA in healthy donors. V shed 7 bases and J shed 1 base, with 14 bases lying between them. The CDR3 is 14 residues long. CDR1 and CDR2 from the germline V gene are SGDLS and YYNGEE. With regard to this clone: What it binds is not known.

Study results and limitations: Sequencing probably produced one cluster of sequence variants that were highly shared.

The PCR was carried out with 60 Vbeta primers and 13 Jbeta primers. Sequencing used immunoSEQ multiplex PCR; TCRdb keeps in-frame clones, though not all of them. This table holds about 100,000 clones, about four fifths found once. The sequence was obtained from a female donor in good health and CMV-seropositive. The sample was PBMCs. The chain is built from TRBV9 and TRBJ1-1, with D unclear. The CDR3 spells CASSEEPTNTEAFF. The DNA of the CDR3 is TGTGCCAGCTCCGAGGAGCCGACGAACACTGAAGCTTTCTTT.